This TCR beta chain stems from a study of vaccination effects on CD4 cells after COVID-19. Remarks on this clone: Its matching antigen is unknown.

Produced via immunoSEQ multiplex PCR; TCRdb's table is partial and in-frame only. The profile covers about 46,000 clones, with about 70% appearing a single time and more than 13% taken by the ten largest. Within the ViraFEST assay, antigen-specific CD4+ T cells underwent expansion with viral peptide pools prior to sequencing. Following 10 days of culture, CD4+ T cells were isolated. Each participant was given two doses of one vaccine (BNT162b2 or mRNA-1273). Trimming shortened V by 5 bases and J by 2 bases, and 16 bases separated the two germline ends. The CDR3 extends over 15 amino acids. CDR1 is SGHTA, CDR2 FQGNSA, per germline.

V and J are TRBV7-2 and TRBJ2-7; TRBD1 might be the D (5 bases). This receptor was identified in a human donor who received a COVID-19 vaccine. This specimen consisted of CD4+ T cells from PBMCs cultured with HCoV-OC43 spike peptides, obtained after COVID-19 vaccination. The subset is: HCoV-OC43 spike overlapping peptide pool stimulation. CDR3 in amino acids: CASSPGWGTTYEQYF. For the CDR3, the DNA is TGTGCCAGCAGCCCAGGGTGGGGAACTACCTACGAGCAGTACTTC.